This is a list of T cell receptor beta chains from one sample in a study of cytomegalovirus exposure and HLA in healthy donors. Assay: immunoSEQ multiplex PCR; the TCRdb copy retains only in-frame clones and omits some. The sample holds over 120,000 clones, 70% to 90% seen once. Sample: PBMCs. Source of these receptors: a man in his fifties or sixties in good health and CMV-seronegative. The CDR3 runs from the conserved cysteine through the conserved F or W. D genes are given only for firm matches. Clone size appears in some rows only: once, few, many, or a class for an expanded clone.

D	size	V	J	DNA	CDR3
NA	NA	TRBV5-1	TRBJ1-2	TGCGCCAGCAGCTCGGGCAGGGATAAGGGCTATGGCTACACCTTC	CASSSGRDKGYGYTF
NA	NA	TRBV6-1	TRBJ2-1	TGTGCCAGTGGTATCTTCGGCGGGATACGGGAGCAGTTCTTC	CASGIFGGIREQFF
NA	NA	TRBV13	TRBJ1-1	TGTGCCAGCAGCTTTAACATACGGAACACTGAAGCTTTCTTT	CASSFNIRNTEAFF
NA	NA	TRBV9	TRBJ2-3	TGTGCCAGCAGCGTAGAGGAGGATACGCAGTATTTT	CASSVEEDTQYF
NA	NA	TRBV7-9	TRBJ2-3	TGTGCCAGCAGCCCAGAAATAGATACGCAGTATTTT	CASSPEIDTQYF
TRBD1	NA	TRBV29-1	TRBJ2-1	TGCAGCGTCAGGGGGCAAAATTGGGGCAATGAGCAGTTCTTC	CSVRGQNWGNEQFF
NA	few	TRBV6-5	TRBJ1-1	TGTGCCAGCAGTTACAGGGCAGTCATGGGAGGCACTGAAGCTTTCTTT	CASSYRAVMGGTEAFF
NA	NA	TRBV15	TRBJ2-3	TGTGCCACCAGCAGAGATAGGACTAGCACAGATACGCAGTATTTT	CATSRDRTSTDTQYF
NA	NA	TRBV29-1	TRBJ2-1	TGCAGCGTTGACGGGGGGCGAAGATCACTCCACAATGAGCAGTTCTTC	CSVDGGRRSLHNEQFF
NA	once	TRBV9	TRBJ2-1	TGTGCCAGCAGCGTATGGGCAGAGTCCTACAATGAGCAGTTCTTC	CASSVWAESYNEQFF
TRBD1	NA	TRBV7-3	TRBJ2-3	TGTGCCAGCAGCCCAAGACAGGGGGCCGCAGATACGCAGTATTTT	CASSPRQGAADTQYF
NA	NA	TRBV18	TRBJ2-7	TGTGCCAGCTCATCTTCCTCCTACGAGCAGTACTTC	CASSSSSYEQYF
TRBD2	NA	TRBV10-3	TRBJ2-3	TGTGCCATCAGTCCGGGACTAGCGGGACCAGATACGCAGTATTTT	CAISPGLAGPDTQYF
NA	NA	TRBV19	TRBJ2-5	TGTGCCAGTACCCCTAGAGGGGGTGAGAAGACCCAGTACTTC	CASTPRGGEKTQYF
TRBD1	NA	TRBV7-9	TRBJ1-6	TGTGCCAGCCGTACGGACGGACAGGTTAATTCACCCCTCCACTTT	CASRTDGQVNSPLHF
TRBD1	NA	TRBV2	TRBJ2-7	TGTGCCAGCAGAGATGGACAGGGGGCTTGGGAGCAGTACTTC	CASRDGQGAWEQYF
NA	NA	TRBV6-1	TRBJ1-1	TGTGCCAGCAGTCAGGGTTACGCGTTGGAGGCTTTCTTT	CASSQGYALEAFF
NA	NA	TRBV2	TRBJ1-1	TGTGCCAGCAGCCTTCAGGGTGGTAGGGCTGAAGCTTTCTTT	CASSLQGGRAEAFF
TRBD1	NA	TRBV7-2	TRBJ2-7	TGTGCCAGCAGCTCCCGGGACAGGGTGAACCAGCAGTACTTC	CASSSRDRVNQQYF
TRBD1	NA	TRBV7-9	TRBJ1-2	TGTGCCAGCAGCTCCTATACCGGGACAGGGGATGGCTACACCTTC	CASSSYTGTGDGYTF
NA	once	TRBV7-8	TRBJ1-2	TGTGCCAGCAGCCCCCCGGGCTATGGCTACACCTTC	CASSPPGYGYTF
NA	once	TRBV29-1	TRBJ2-3	TGCAGCGTTGCTGTCGGGCAACCGGGGGATACGCAGTATTTT	CSVAVGQPGDTQYF
NA	NA	TRBV6-1	TRBJ2-7	TGTGCCAGCAGGGTCAGGCAGGCCAGCTCCTACGAGCAGTACTTC	CASRVRQASSYEQYF
TRBD1	NA	TRBV4-1	TRBJ2-7	TGCGCCAGCAGCCAGAGGGACAGGGTATACGAGCAGTACTTC	CASSQRDRVYEQYF
TRBD2	NA	TRBV5-1	TRBJ2-5	TGCGCCAGCACCTCGGGGGGATTCCAAGAGACCCAGTACTTC	CASTSGGFQETQYF
NA	NA	TRBV27	TRBJ2-5	TGTGCCAGCAGTTTAGGGGAGGGGGTTGTGACAGAGACCCAGTACTTC	CASSLGEGVVTETQYF
NA	NA	TRBV21-1	TRBJ1-2	TGTGCCAGCATTCCATCTAACTATGGCTACACCTTC	CASIPSNYGYTF
TRBD2	once	TRBV9	TRBJ2-1	TGTGCCAGCAGCGCGAGCGGGAGGGCCTCGAATGAGCAGTTCTTC	CASSASGRASNEQFF
NA	few	TRBV6-6	TRBJ1-1	TGTGCCAGCAGTCTACAGGTCATGAACACTGAAGCTTTCTTT	CASSLQVMNTEAFF
TRBD2	NA	TRBV4-2	TRBJ2-5	TGTGCCAGCAGCCAAGTGGCTAGCGGGGGCCCCGTGACCCAGTACTTC	CASSQVASGGPVTQYF
NA	NA	TRBV7-9	TRBJ2-7	TGTGCCAGCAGCTTCTCCAGGGGAACCTACGAGCAGTACTTC	CASSFSRGTYEQYF
TRBD2	NA	TRBV5-1	TRBJ2-5	TGCGCCAGCAGCTTGGAGCGGGGGGGCGAGACCCAGTACTTC	CASSLERGGETQYF
NA	NA	TRBV27	TRBJ2-3	TGTGCCAGCAGTTTCGGAGGGAGTGGGGCAGATACGCAGTATTTT	CASSFGGSGADTQYF
NA	NA	TRBV5-1	TRBJ1-1	TGCGCCAGCAGCTTGGGGCAGGTGAACACTGAAGCTTTCTTT	CASSLGQVNTEAFF
TRBD1	NA	TRBV6-5	TRBJ2-7	TGTGCCAGCAGTTCCATCAGGGACAGAAGTTCCTACGAGCAGTACTTC	CASSSIRDRSSYEQYF
TRBD1	NA	TRBV6-1	TRBJ1-2	TGTGCCAGCAGCCTAGACAGGGCTGGCTACACCTTC	CASSLDRAGYTF
NA	NA	TRBV2	TRBJ1-2	TGTGCCAGCAGTTTCCAGGGTGTGGATGGCTACACCTTC	CASSFQGVDGYTF
TRBD1	NA	TRBV7-9	TRBJ1-5	TGTGCCAGCAGCCGAGACGGGGACAGCTATCAGCCCCAGCATTTT	CASSRDGDSYQPQHF
NA	NA	TRBV18	TRBJ2-5	TGTGCCAGCTCACCACCGGCGGGAAGAGAGACCCAGTACTTC	CASSPPAGRETQYF
NA	NA	TRBV19	TRBJ1-6	TGTGCCAGTAGCCATCCAACCTGGGCCACCCTCCACTTT	CASSHPTWATLHF
NA	NA	TRBV5-4	TRBJ2-5	TGTGCCAGCAGCCCTGGGACTCCTAGGGGAGAGACCCAGTACTTC	CASSPGTPRGETQYF
NA	NA	TRBV7-8	TRBJ1-5	TGTGCCAGCAGCCTAACAGAAAGCCAGCCCCAGCATTTT	CASSLTESQPQHF
NA	NA	TRBV29-1	TRBJ2-7	TGCAGCGTTGTTCCAGGGCTGAGCTCCTACGAGCAGTACTTC	CSVVPGLSSYEQYF
TRBD1	NA	TRBV19	TRBJ2-7	TGTGCCAGTAGTGAGGGACAGGGATCCTACGAGCAGTACTTC	CASSEGQGSYEQYF
TRBD1	NA	TRBV5-1	TRBJ2-7	TGCGCCAGCAGCCCCGGGACAGGGACTTCCTACGAGCAGTACTTC	CASSPGTGTSYEQYF
TRBD2	NA	TRBV5-1	TRBJ2-3	TGCGCCAGCAGCCCATTCGGGCGGGGGAACGCAGATACGCAGTATTTT	CASSPFGRGNADTQYF
TRBD1	NA	TRBV5-6	TRBJ1-2	TGTGCCAGCAGCTCGCTTCAGGGGGCGGGCGGCTACACCTTC	CASSSLQGAGGYTF
NA	NA	TRBV6-5	TRBJ1-2	TGTGCCAGCAGTTACTCGAGTATGGTACACTATGGCTACACCTTC	CASSYSSMVHYGYTF
TRBD1	NA	TRBV5-1	TRBJ2-7	TGCGCCAGCAGCTTACAGGGGTACGAGCAGTACTTC	CASSLQGYEQYF
TRBD2	NA	TRBV5-1	TRBJ2-2	TGCGCCAGCAGCTTCCTGACTGCGGGAGGAAGCGGGGAGCTGTTTTTT	CASSFLTAGGSGELFF
NA	NA	TRBV5-6	TRBJ2-7	TGTGCCAGCAGTCTAATTGCCTCCGAGCAGTACTTC	CASSLIASEQYF
TRBD2	once	TRBV7-9	TRBJ2-5	TGTGCCAGCAGCAACCGACTAGCGGGGGACCAAGAGACCCAGTACTTC	CASSNRLAGDQETQYF
TRBD1	NA	TRBV11-2	TRBJ1-2	TGTGCCAGCAGCTTAGTGGCGACAGGGCGTTATGGCTACACCTTC	CASSLVATGRYGYTF
TRBD1	NA	TRBV7-9	TRBJ2-1	TGTGCCAGCAGCTTACAGGGGGCAAGCTCCTACAATGAGCAGTTCTTC	CASSLQGASSYNEQFF
NA	NA	TRBV2	TRBJ1-3	TGTGCCAGCATAAGGGAGACGACTGGAAACACCATATATTTT	CASIRETTGNTIYF